This T cell receptor beta chain comes out of a study of shared clonotypes between healthy human individuals. On the study more broadly: Every donor yielded three CD4 naive, three CD4 memory, two CD8 naive and one CD8 memory plate.

TCRdb keeps only in-frame clones here, not all; method: immunoSEQ multiplex PCR. Of roughly 700,000 clones in the sample, 90% are singletons; the top ten hold 34%. The sample holds one count of this clone. There were no recent acute infections or vaccinations among the donors, who were healthy HIV-negative adults. Sample: memory CD8+ T cells from PBMCs. Subset reported: CD45RO+ cells pooled with CCR7-negative TemRA cells. The TCR was taken from a man aged 18 to 29 in good health. Some clones in this sample may be carry-over from other donors' samples.

CDR3 in amino acids: CASSQGGNYGYTF. The CDR3 DNA reads as TGCGCCAGCAGCCAAGGGGGTAACTATGGCTACACCTTC. The J gene is TRBJ1-2, the V gene TRBV4-3, with D unclear. CDR3 size: 13 residues. Germline-derived CDR1 and CDR2 are LGHNA and YSLEER. V lost 1 base and J lost 1, with 4 bases in between.